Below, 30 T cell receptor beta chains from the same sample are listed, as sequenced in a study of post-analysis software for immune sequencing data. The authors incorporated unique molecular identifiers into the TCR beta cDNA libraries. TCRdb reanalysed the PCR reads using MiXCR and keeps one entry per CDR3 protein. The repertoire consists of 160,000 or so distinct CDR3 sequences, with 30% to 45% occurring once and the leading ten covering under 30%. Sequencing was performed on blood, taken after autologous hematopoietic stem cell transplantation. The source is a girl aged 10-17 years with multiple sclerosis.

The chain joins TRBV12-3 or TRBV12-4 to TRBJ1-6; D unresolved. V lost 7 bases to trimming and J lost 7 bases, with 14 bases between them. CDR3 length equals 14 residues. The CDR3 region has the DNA TGTGCCAGCACCATAGAGGCCCCGAATTCACCCCTCCACTTT. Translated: CASTIEAPNSPLHF.

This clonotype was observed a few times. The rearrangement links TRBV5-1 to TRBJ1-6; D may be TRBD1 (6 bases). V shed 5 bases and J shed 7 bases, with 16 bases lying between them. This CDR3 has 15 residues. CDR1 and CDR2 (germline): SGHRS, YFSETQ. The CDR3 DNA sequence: TGCGCCAGCAGTACGGCCGGGACAAGGAATTCACCCCTCCACTTT. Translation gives CASSTAGTRNSPLHF.

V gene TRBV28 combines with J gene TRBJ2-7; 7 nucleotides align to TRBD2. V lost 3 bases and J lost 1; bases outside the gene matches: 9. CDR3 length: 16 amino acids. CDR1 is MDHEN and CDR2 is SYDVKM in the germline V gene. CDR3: CASSLVLAGASYEQYF. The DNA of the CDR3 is TGTGCCAGCAGTTTGGTTTTGGCGGGAGCGTCCTACGAGCAGTACTTC.

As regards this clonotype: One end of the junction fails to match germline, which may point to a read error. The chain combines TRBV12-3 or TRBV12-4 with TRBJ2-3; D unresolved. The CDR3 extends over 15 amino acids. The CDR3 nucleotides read TGTGCCAGCAGTTTAGGCAGTCTGAGCGCAGATGCGCAGTATTTT. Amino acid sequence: CASSLGSLSADAQYF.

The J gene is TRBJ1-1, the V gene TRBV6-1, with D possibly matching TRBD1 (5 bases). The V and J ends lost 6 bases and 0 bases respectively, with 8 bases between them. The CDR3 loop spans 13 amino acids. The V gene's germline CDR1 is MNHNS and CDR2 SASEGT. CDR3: CASRDKMNTEAFF. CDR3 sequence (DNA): TGTGCCAGCAGGGACAAGATGAACACTGAAGCTTTCTTT.

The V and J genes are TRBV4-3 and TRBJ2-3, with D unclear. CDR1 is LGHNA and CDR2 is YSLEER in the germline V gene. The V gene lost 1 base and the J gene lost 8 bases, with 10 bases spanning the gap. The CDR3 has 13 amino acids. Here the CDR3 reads CASSQALAPTQYF. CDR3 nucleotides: TGCGCCAGCAGCCAAGCCCTGGCGCCTACGCAGTATTTT.

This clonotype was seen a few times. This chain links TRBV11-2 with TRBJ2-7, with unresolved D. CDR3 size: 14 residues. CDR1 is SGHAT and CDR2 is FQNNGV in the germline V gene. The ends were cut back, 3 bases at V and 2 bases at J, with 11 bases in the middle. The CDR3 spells CASSFNGSPYEQYF. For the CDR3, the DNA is TGTGCCAGCAGCTTTAATGGGTCCCCCTACGAGCAGTACTTC.

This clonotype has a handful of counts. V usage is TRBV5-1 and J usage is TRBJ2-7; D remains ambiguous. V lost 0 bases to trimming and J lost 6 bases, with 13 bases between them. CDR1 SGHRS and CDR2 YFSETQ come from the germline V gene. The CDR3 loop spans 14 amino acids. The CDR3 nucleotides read TGCGCCAGCAGCTTGGATGGAGCTCGTAGCGAGCAGTACTTC. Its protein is CASSLDGARSEQYF. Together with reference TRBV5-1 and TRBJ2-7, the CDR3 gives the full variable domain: KAGVTQTPRYLIKTRGQQVTLSCSPISGHRSVSWYQQTPGQGLQFLFEYFSETQRNKGNFPGRFSGRQFSNSRSEMNVSTLELGDSALYLCASSLDGARSEQYFGPGTRLTVT.

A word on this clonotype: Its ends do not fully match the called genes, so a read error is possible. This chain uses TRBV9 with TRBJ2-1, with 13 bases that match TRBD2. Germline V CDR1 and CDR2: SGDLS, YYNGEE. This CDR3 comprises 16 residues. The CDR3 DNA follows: TGTGCCAGCAGCGTAGATCGACTAGCGGGAGGCAATGGGCAGTTCTTC. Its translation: CASSVDRLAGGNGQFF.

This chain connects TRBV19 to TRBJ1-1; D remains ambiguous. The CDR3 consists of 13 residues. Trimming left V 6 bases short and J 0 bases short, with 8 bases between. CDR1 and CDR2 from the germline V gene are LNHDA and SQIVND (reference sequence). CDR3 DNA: TGTGCCAGTAGGTTAACAGTGAACACTGAAGCTTTCTTT. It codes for CASRLTVNTEAFF.

In nucleotides, the CDR3 is TGTGCCAGCAGCGCGCACAATGAGCAGTTCTTC. Protein product: CASSAHNEQFF. The genes are TRBV12-3 or TRBV12-4 and TRBJ2-1, with D unclear. The CDR3 has 11 residues. The ends were cut back, 6 bases at V and 5 bases at J, with 5 bases in the middle.

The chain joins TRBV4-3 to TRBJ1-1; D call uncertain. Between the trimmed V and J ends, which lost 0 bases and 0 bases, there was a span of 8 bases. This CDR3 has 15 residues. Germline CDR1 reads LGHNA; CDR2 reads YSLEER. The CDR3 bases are TGCGCCAGCAGCCAAGAGGCTGGATTGAACACTGAAGCTTTCTTT. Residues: CASSQEAGLNTEAFF.

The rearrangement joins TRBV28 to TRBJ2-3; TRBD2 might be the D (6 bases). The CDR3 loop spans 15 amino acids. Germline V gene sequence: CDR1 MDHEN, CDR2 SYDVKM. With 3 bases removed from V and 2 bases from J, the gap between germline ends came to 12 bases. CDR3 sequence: CASSFLLAVTDTQYF. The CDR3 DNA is TGTGCCAGCAGTTTCCTACTAGCAGTCACAGATACGCAGTATTTT. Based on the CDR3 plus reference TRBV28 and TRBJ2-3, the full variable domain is DVKVTQSSRYLVKRTGEKVFLECVQDMDHENMFWYRQDPGLGLRLIYFSYDVKMKEKGDIPEGYSVSREKKERFSLILESASTNQTSMYLCASSFLLAVTDTQYFGPGTRLTVL.

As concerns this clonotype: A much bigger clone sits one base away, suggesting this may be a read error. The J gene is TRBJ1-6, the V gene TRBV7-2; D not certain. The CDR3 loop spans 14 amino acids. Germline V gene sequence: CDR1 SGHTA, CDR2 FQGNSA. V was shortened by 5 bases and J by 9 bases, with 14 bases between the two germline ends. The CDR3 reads CASSVEGFGSPLHF. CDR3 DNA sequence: TGTGCCAGCAGCGTGGAGGGTTTTGGTTCACCCCTCCACTTT.

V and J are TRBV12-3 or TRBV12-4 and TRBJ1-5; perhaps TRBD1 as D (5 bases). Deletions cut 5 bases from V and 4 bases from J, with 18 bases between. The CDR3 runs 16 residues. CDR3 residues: CASSPPMGVWNQPQHF. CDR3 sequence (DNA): TGTGCCAGCAGTCCTCCGATGGGGGTGTGGAATCAGCCCCAGCATTTT.

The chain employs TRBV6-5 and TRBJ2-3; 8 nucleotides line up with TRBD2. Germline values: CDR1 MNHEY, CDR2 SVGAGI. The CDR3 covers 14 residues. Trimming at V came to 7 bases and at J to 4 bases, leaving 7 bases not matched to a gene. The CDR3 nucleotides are TGTGCCAGCACCAAGGGCGGGAGGCCAGATACGCAGTATTTT. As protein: CASTKGGRPDTQYF.

CDR3 sequence reads: CASSQDAGSVSNEQFF. In DNA, the CDR3 is TGCGCCAGCAGCCAAGATGCGGGATCCGTTAGCAATGAGCAGTTCTTC. This chain connects TRBV4-3 to TRBJ2-1, with D perhaps matching TRBD2 (6 bases). Germline V gene data show CDR1 as LGHNA and CDR2 as YSLEER. The CDR3 length is 16 residues. V was shortened by 0 bases and J by 6 bases, with 15 bases between the two germline ends.

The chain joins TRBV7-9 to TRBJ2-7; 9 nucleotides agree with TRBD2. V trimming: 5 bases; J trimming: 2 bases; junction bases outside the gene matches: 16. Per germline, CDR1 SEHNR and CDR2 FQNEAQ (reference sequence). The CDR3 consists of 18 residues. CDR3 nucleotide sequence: TGTGCCAGCAGCCTATGGGCAACTAGCGGGCGGAGCCCCTACGAGCAGTACTTC. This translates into CASSLWATSGRSPYEQYF.

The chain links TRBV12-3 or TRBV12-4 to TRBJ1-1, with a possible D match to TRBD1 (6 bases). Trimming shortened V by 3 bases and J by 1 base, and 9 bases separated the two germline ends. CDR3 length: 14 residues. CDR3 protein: CASSLRQENTEAFF. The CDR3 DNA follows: TGTGCCAGCAGTTTGAGACAGGAGAACACTGAAGCTTTCTTT.

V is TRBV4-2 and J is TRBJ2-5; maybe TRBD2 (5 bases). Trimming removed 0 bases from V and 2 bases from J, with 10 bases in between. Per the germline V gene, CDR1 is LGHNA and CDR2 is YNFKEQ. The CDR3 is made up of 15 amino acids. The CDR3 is CASSQELALQETQYF. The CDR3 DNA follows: TGTGCCAGCAGCCAAGAGCTAGCCTTACAAGAGACCCAGTACTTC.

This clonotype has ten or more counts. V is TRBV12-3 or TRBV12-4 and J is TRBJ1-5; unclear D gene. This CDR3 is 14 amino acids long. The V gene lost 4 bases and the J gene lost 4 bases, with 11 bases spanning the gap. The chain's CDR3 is CASSYTGSNQPQHF. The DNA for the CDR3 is TGTGCCAGCAGTTACACGGGATCTAATCAGCCCCAGCATTTT.

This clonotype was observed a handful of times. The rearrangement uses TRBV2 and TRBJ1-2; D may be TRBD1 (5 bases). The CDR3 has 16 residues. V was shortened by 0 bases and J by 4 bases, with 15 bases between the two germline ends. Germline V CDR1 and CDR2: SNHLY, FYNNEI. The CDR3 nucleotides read TGTGCCAGCAGTGAAGCTAGAGTCTGGCAGGGCTATGGCTACACCTTC. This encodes CASSEARVWQGYGYTF.

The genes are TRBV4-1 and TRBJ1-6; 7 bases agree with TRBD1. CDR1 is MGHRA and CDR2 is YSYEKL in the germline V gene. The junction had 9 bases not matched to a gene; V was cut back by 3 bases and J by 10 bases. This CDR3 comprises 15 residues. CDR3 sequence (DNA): TGCGCCAGCAGCCACAGGGACAGTTCTCGGTCACCCCTCCACTTT. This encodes CASSHRDSSRSPLHF.

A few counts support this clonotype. The CDR3 loop is CASSLTGQGGSPLHF. Written as DNA, the CDR3 is TGTGCCAGCAGTTTAACGGGACAGGGAGGTTCACCCCTCCACTTT. The gene calls are TRBV27 and TRBJ1-6, with 9 bases identical to TRBD1. This CDR3 has 15 amino acids. The J segment lost 9 bases and the V segment lost 2 bases, leaving 5 bases of the junction unmatched. The germline V gene has CDR1 MNHEY and CDR2 SMNVEV (reference sequence).

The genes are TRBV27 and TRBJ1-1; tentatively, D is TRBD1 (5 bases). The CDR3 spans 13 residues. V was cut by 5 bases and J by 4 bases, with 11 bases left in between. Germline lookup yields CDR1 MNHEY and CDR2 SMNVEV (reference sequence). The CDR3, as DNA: TGTGCCAGCAGTACCGGGACTTTCACTGAAGCTTTCTTT. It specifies CASSTGTFTEAFF.

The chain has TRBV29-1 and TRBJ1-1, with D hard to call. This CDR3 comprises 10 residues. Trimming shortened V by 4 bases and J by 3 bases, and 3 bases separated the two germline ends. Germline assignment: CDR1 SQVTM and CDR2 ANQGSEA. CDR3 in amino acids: CSVVYTEAFF. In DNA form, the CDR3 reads TGCAGCGTTGTGTACACTGAAGCTTTCTTT.

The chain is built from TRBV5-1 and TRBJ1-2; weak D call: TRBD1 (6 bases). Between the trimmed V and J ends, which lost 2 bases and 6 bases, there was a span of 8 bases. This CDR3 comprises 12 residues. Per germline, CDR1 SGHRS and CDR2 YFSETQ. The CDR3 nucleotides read TGCGCCAGCAGCTTCACAGGGAATGGCTACACCTTC. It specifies CASSFTGNGYTF.

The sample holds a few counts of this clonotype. Written as DNA, the CDR3 is TGTGCCAGCAGCTTAGAGACGGGAACCCACGAGCAGTACTTC. It is translated as CASSLETGTHEQYF. The V and J genes are TRBV7-2 and TRBJ2-7; a possible D gene is TRBD2 (5 bases). The CDR3 loop spans 14 amino acids. Trimming cost V 1 base and J 5 bases, with 12 bases left between them. Germline V gene data show CDR1 as SGHTA and CDR2 as FQGNSA.

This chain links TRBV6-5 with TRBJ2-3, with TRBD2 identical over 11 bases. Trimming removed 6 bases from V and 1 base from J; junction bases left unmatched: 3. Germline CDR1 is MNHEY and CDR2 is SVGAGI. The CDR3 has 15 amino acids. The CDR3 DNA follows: TGTGCCAGCAGGCAGGGACTAGCGGGCACAGATACGCAGTATTTT. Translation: CASRQGLAGTDTQYF.

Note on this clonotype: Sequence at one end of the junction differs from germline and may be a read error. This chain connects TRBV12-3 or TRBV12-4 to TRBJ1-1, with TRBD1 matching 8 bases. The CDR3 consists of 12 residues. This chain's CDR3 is CTSSQDRAEAFF. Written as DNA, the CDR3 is TGTACCAGCAGCCAGGACAGGGCTGAAGCTTTCTTT.